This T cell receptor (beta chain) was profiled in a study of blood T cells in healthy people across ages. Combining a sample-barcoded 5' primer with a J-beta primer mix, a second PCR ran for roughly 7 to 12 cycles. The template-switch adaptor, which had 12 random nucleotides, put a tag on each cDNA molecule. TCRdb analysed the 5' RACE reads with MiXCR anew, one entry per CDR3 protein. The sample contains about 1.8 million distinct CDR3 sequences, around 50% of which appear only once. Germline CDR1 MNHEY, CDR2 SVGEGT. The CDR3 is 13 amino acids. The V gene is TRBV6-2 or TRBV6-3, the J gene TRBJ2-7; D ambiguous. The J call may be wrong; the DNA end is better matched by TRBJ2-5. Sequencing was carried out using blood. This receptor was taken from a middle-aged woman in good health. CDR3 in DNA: TGTGCCAGCACCCCGACCACTAAAGGGACCCAGTACTTC. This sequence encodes CASTPTTKGTQYF.